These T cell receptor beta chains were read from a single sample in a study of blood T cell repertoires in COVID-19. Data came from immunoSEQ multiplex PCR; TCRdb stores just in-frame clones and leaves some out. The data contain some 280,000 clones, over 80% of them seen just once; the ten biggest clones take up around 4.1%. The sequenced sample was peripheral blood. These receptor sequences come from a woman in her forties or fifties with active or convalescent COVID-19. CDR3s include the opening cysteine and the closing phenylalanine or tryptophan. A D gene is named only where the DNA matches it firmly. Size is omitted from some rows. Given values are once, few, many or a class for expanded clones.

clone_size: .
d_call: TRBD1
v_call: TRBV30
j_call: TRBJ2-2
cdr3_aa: CAWRITGETGELFF
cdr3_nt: TGTGCCTGGAGGATTACAGGGGAAACCGGGGAGCTGTTTTTT

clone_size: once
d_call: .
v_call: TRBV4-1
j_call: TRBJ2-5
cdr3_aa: CASSQDGQGHETQYF
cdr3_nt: TGCGCCAGCAGCCAAGATGGGCAGGGTCATGAGACCCAGTACTTC

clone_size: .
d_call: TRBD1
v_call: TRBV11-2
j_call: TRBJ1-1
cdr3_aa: CASSTGQGVTEAFF
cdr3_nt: TGTGCCAGCAGCACGGGACAGGGGGTCACTGAAGCTTTCTTT

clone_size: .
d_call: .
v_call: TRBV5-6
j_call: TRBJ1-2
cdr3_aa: CASSWRSPRAGYTF
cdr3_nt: TGTGCCAGCAGCTGGAGATCGCCGAGGGCGGGCTACACCTTC

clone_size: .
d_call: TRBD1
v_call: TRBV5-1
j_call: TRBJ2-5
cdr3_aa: CASSLGTGMQETQYF
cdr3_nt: TGCGCCAGCAGCCTGGGGACAGGGATGCAAGAGACCCAGTACTTC

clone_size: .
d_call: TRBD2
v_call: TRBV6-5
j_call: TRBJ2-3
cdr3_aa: CASSYSERELNTQYF
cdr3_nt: TGTGCCAGCAGTTACTCTGAGCGGGAGTTGAATACGCAGTATTTT

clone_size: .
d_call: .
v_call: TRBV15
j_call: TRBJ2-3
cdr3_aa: CATSRGVLDTDTQYF
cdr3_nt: TGTGCCACCAGCAGAGGGGTACTAGACACAGATACGCAGTATTTT

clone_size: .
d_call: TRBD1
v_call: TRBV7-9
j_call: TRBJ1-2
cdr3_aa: CASSPGQGDGYTF
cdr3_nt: TGTGCCAGCAGCCCGGGACAGGGAGATGGCTACACCTTC

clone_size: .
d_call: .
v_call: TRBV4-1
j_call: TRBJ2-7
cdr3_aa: CASSQGGGIYEQYF
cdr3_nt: TGCGCCAGCAGCCAAGGGGGGGGCATCTACGAGCAGTACTTC

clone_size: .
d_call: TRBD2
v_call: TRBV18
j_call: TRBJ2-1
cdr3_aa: CASSRTGGSYNEQFF
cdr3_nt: TGTGCCAGCTCACGTACGGGCGGGAGCTACAATGAGCAGTTCTTC

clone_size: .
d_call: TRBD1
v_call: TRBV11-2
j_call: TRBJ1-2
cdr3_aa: CASSEGTGFGGYTF
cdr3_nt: TGTGCCAGCAGCGAAGGGACAGGGTTCGGTGGCTACACCTTC

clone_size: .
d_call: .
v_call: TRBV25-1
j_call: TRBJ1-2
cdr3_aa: CASSENQGYTF
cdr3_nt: TGTGCCAGCAGTGAAAACCAGGGCTACACCTTC

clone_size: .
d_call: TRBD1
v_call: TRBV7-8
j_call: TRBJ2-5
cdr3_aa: CASSLDEGQTTQETQYF
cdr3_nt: TGTGCCAGCAGCTTAGACGAGGGACAGACAACCCAAGAGACCCAGTACTTC

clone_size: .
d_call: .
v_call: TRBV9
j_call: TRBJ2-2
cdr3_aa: CASSVLAGTGELFF
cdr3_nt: TGTGCCAGCAGCGTACTAGCTGGCACCGGGGAGCTGTTTTTT

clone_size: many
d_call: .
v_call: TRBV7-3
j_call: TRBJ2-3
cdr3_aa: CASSLFSAGTDTQYF
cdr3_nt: TGTGCCAGCAGCTTATTTTCAGCGGGCACAGATACGCAGTATTTT

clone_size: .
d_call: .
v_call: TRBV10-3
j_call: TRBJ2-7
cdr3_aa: CAISSGGTLYEQYF
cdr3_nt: TGTGCCATCTCGAGCGGAGGGACTCTCTACGAGCAGTACTTC